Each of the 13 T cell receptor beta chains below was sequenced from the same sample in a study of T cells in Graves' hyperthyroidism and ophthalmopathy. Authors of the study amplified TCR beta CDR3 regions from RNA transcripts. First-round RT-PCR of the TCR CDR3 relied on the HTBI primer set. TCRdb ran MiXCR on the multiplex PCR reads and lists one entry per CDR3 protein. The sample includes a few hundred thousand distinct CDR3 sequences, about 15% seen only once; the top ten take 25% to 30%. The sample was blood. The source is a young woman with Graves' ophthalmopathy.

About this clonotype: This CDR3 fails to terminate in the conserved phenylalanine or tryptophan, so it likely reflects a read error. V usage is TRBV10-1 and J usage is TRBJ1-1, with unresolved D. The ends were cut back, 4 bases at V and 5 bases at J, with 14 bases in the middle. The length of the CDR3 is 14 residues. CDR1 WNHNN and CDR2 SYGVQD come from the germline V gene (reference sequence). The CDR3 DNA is TGCGCCAGCAGTGTAGAACACGGACGAACTGAAGCTTTCCTT. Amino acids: CASSVEHGRTEAFL.

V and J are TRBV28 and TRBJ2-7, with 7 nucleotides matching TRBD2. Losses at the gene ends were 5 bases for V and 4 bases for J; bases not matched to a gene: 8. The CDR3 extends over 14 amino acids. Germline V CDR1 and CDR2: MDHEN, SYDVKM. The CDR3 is CASSGEGFGYEQYF. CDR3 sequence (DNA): TGTGCCAGCAGTGGGGAGGGATTCGGGTACGAGCAGTACTTC.

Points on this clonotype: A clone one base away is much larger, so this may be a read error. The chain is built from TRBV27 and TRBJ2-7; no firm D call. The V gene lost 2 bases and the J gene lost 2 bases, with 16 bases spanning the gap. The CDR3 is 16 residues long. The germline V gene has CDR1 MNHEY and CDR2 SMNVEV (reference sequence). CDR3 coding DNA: TGTGCCAGCAGTTTAAGAGGTGGCAGGATTGCCTACGAGCAGTACTTC. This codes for CASSLRGGRIAYEQYF.

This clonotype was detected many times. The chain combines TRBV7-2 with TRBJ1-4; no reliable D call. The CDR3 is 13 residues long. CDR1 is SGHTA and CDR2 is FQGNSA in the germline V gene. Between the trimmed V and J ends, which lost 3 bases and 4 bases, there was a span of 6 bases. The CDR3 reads CASSFSLNEKLFF. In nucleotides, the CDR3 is TGTGCCAGCAGCTTTAGTCTTAATGAAAAACTGTTTTTT. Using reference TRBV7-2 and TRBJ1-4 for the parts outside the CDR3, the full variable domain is GAGVSQSPSNKVTEKGKDVELRCDPISGHTALYWYRQSLGQGLEFLIYFQGNSAPDKSGLPSDRFSAERTGGSVSTLTIQRTQQEDSAVYLCASSFSLNEKLFFGSGTQLSVL.

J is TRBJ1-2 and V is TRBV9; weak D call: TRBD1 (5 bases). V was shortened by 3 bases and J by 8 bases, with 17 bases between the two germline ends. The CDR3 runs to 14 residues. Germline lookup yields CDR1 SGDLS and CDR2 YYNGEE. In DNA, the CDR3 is TGTGCCAGCAGCGCCAAGATGGGGGAGAGGGGCTACACCTTC. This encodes CASSAKMGERGYTF.

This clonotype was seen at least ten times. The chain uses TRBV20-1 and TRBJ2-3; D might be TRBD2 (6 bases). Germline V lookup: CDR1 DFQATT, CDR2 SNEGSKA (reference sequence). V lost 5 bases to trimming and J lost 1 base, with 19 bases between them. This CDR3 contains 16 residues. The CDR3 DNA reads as TGCAGTGCTGCCCCCTTTTCTAGCGTGGGCACAGATACGCAGTATTTT. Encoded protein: CSAAPFSSVGTDTQYF.

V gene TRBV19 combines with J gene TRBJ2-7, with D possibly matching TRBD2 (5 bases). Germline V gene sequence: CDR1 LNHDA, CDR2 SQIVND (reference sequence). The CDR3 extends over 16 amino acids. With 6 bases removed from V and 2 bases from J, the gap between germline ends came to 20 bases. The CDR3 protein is CASSRPWSGSTYEQYF. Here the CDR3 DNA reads TGTGCCAGTAGCCGCCCATGGAGCGGATCAACCTACGAGCAGTACTTC.

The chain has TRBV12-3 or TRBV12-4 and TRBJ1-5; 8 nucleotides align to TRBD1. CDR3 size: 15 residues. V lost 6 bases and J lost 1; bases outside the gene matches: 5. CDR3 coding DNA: TGTGCCAGCAGGTACGGACAGGGCAGCAATCAGCCCCAGCATTTT. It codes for CASRYGQGSNQPQHF.

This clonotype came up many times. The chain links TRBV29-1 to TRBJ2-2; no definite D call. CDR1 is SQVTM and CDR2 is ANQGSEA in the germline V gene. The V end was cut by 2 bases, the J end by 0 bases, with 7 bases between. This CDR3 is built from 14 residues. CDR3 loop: CSVERNTNTGELFF. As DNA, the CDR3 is TGCAGCGTTGAAAGGAATACGAACACCGGGGAGCTGTTTTTT.

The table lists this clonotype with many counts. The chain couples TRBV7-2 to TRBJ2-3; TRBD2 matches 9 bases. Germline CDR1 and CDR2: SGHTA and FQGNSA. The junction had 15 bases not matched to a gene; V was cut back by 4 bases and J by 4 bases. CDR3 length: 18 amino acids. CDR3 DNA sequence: TGTGCCAGCAGCTACCTTGCGAGGGGACTAGCTCCGCCAGATACGCAGTATTTT. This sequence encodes CASSYLARGLAPPDTQYF.

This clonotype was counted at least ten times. The CDR3 spells CSAREAEYYNEQFF. The CDR3 region has the DNA TGCAGTGCTAGGGAAGCGGAGTACTACAATGAGCAGTTCTTC. This sequence joins TRBV20-1 and TRBJ2-1, with D tentatively TRBD2 (5 bases). CDR1 is DFQATT and CDR2 is SNEGSKA in the germline V gene (reference sequence). Trimming took 3 bases from V and 3 from J, leaving 12 bases between them. The CDR3 has 14 residues.

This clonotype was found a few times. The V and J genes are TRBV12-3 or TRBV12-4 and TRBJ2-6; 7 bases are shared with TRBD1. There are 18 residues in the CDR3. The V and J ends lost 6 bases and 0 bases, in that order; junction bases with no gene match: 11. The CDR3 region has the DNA TGTGCCAGCAGATTCGGACCGGGACAGCGCTCTGGGGCCAACGTCCTGACTTTC. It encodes CASRFGPGQRSGANVLTF.

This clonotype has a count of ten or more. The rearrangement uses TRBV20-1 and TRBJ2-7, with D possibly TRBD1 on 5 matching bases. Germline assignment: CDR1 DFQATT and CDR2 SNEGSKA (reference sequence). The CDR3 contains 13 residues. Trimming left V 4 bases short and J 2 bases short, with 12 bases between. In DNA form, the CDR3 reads TGCAGTGCTACAATAGGGGCGGCCTACGAGCAGTACTTC. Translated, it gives CSATIGAAYEQYF.